These T cell receptor beta chains were read from a single sample in a study of blood T cell repertoires in COVID-19. The repertoire was sequenced with immunoSEQ multiplex PCR; TCRdb's copy has only in-frame clones and lacks some. The sample has just under 80,000 clones; roughly 80% are singletons. The sequenced sample was peripheral blood. These receptors came from a woman in her 70s with acute or convalescent COVID-19. The CDR3 runs from the conserved cysteine through the conserved F or W. The order of the fields is V gene, J gene, D gene, clone size, CDR3 protein, CDR3 DNA. D genes are given only for firm matches. The listing skips clone size in some rows; elsewhere it reads once, few, many or a size class.

V: TRBV10-3; J: TRBJ1-1; D: TRBD1; size: -; CDR3: CAIRARVQGARDTEAFF; DNA: TGTGCCATCCGCGCCAGGGTACAGGGGGCGAGGGACACTGAAGCTTTCTTT
V: TRBV11-2; J: TRBJ2-6; D: -; size: once; CDR3: CASSTRGALSSGANVLTF; DNA: TGTGCCAGCAGCACCCGGGGGGCCCTATCCTCTGGGGCCAACGTCCTGACTTTC
V: TRBV18; J: TRBJ2-7; D: -; size: few; CDR3: CASSPSGVPEQYF; DNA: TGTGCCAGCTCACCTTCCGGAGTCCCCGAGCAGTACTTC
V: TRBV5-1; J: TRBJ2-1; D: -; size: once; CDR3: CASSLASGTPYDEQFF; DNA: TGCGCCAGCAGCTTGGCCTCCGGGACACCCTACGATGAGCAGTTCTTC
V: TRBV5-1; J: TRBJ2-7; D: TRBD2; size: few; CDR3: CASSLAPPGGRAEQYF; DNA: TGCGCCAGCAGCTTGGCCCCTCCGGGCGGGAGGGCCGAGCAGTACTTC
V: TRBV7-2; J: TRBJ2-3; D: -; size: -; CDR3: CASSPNSGRGNTQYF; DNA: TGTGCCAGCAGCCCAAATAGCGGTCGGGGTAATACGCAGTATTTT
V: TRBV30; J: TRBJ2-3; D: -; size: -; CDR3: CAWSDGGGRHGDTQYF; DNA: TGTGCCTGGAGTGACGGGGGAGGCCGACACGGCGATACGCAGTATTTT
V: TRBV5-4; J: TRBJ1-2; D: -; size: -; CDR3: CASSLVRDSYGYTF; DNA: TGTGCCAGCAGCTTGGTGCGGGACTCCTATGGCTACACCTTC
V: TRBV6-5; J: TRBJ1-3; D: -; size: -; CDR3: CASTRDLTGGNTIYF; DNA: TGTGCCAGCACCAGAGACCTAACGGGTGGGAACACCATATATTTT
V: TRBV7-8; J: TRBJ2-7; D: -; size: -; CDR3: CASSLQMPGHNYEQYF; DNA: TGTGCCAGCAGCCTACAGATGCCGGGACACAACTACGAGCAGTACTTC
V: TRBV2; J: TRBJ1-1; D: -; size: -; CDR3: CASRSYTEAFF; DNA: TGTGCCAGCAGGAGTTACACTGAAGCTTTCTTT
V: TRBV5-6; J: TRBJ1-2; D: -; size: -; CDR3: CASSLGGRAGRGYTF; DNA: TGTGCCAGCAGCTTGGGGGGCAGAGCGGGGAGAGGCTACACCTTC
V: TRBV6-1; J: TRBJ2-5; D: TRBD2; size: -; CDR3: CASSEGSGRETQYF; DNA: TGTGCCAGCAGTGAAGGAAGCGGGAGGGAGACCCAGTACTTC
V: TRBV27; J: TRBJ2-7; D: TRBD2; size: few; CDR3: CASTPGGSKSHEQYF; DNA: TGTGCCAGCACCCCGGGGGGGTCAAAGTCCCACGAGCAGTACTTC
V: TRBV27; J: TRBJ1-1; D: -; size: -; CDR3: CASSLGGGGNTEAFF; DNA: TGTGCCAGCAGTTTAGGCGGGGGCGGGAACACTGAAGCTTTCTTT
V: TRBV19; J: TRBJ2-2; D: -; size: -; CDR3: CASTPTAGLMDGSILGGELFF; DNA: TGTGCCAGTACTCCCACGGCAGGACTGATGGACGGGAGTATCTTGGGCGGGGAGCTGTTTTTT
V: TRBV27; J: TRBJ2-5; D: -; size: -; CDR3: CASRDTNQETQYF; DNA: TGTGCCAGCAGGGACACCAACCAAGAGACCCAGTACTTC
V: TRBV5-5; J: TRBJ2-2; D: -; size: -; CDR3: CASSHPGKSNTGELFF; DNA: TGTGCCAGCAGCCATCCGGGGAAATCGAACACCGGGGAGCTGTTTTTT